What follows is one T cell receptor (beta chain) and its context. Its antigen is not known. This sample is part of a study of cytomegalovirus exposure and HLA in healthy donors. Study outcomes and limitations: For TCR beta chains, V- and J-gene trimming was later linked to a missense DCLRE1C variant.

This CDR3 has 15 residues. Trimming took off 3 bases at V and 5 bases at J, with 14 bases between the two ends. The V gene's germline CDR1 is LGHNT and CDR2 FRNRAP. 13 Jbeta primers and 60 Vbeta primers were used for the PCR. In the original workflow: Approximately 11 million shared chains were among the about 80 million unique TCR beta chains that a later analysis counted. Assay used: immunoSEQ multiplex PCR; TCRdb lists only in-frame clones, some missing. V and J calls plus clone size are reproduced from that table; the DNA served to infer D and trimming. The sample carries roughly 150,000 clones, roughly 80% recorded once.

This TCR came from a woman aged 40 to 49 in good health and CMV-seronegative. The sample comprised PBMCs. The V call is TRBV12-5, the J call TRBJ2-1; a weak D match, TRBD2 (5 bases). DNA of the CDR3: TGTGCTAGTGGTTTCCTTGGAGGACGGGACAATGAGCAGTTCTTC. It is translated as CASGFLGGRDNEQFF.